This T cell receptor beta chain was profiled in a study of vaccination and CD4 T cells after COVID-19. Whole-study context: Each control culture was treated with a CEFX pool, an HIV-1 Nef pool, or no peptide. General study results and limits: Convalescent patients displayed a median roughly 88% of reactive clones emerging only post-vaccination.

This CDR3 is 14 amino acids long. The germline V and J ends were trimmed by 5 bases and 5 bases, with 14 bases remaining between them. Germline loops: CDR1 SGHTA, CDR2 FQGNSA. The treatment here: roughly 10-day PBMC culture with coronavirus spike peptide pools or control peptides (ViraFEST assay). ViraFEST sequenced TCRs after peptide-pool expansion of antigen-specific T cells. Sequencing of DNA taken from cultured CD4+ T cells relied on the Oncomine TCR Beta short-read assay. TCRdb reprocessed the PCR reads with MiXCR, giving one entry per CDR3 protein. The sample includes about 19,000 distinct CDR3 sequences, about 61% of them seen just once. To note about this clonotype: Antigen unknown.

The TCR sequence derives from a human donor who had recovered from COVID-19. This chain connects TRBV7-2 to TRBJ2-3; D tentatively fits TRBD1 or TRBD2 (5 bases each). Sequenced input: CD4+ T cells from blood, cultured in vitro. In DNA, the CDR3 is TGTGCCAGCAGCAGAGAGGGGCGCGTAGATACGCAGTATTTT. Translated, it gives CASSREGRVDTQYF.